Described below is a single T cell receptor beta chain sequence and its context. What it binds is not known. This sample is part of a study of T cells in narcolepsy. Trimming cost V 6 bases and J 7 bases, with 12 bases left between them. Germline V gene sequence: CDR1 MNHEY, CDR2 SVGAGI. The CDR3 has 13 residues. Assay used: immunoSEQ multiplex PCR; TCRdb lists only in-frame clones, some missing. Altogether tens of thousands of clones are present, 75% to 90% being singletons, with the ten largest covering under 1.5%. Notes on the study in general: Autoreactive clonotypes reportedly recurred in blood of same and different patients, not controls. In some patient and control memory CD4+ samples, autoreactive clones were absent.

The sequencing input was CD45RA- memory CD4+ T cells from PBMCs. V and J are TRBV6-5 and TRBJ2-2, with D unresolved. The TCR comes from a human donor with narcolepsy. The CDR3 spells CASRLVNGGELFF. Here the CDR3 DNA reads TGTGCCAGCAGGCTAGTCAATGGCGGGGAGCTGTTTTTT.